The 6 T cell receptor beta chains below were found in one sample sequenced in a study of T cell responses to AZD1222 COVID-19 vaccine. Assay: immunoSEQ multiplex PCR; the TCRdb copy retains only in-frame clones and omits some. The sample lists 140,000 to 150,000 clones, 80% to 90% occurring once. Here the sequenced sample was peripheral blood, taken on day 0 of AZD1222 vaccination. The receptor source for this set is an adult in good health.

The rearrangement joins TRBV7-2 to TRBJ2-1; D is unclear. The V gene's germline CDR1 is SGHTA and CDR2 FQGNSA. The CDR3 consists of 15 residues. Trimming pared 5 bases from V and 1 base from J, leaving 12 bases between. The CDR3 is CASSLLSVSYNEQFF. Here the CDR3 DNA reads TGTGCCAGCAGCCTGTTGAGCGTGTCCTACAATGAGCAGTTCTTC.

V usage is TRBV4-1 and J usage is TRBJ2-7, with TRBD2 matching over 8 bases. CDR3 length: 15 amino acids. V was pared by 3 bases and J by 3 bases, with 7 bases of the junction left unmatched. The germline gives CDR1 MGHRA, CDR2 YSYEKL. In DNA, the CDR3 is TGCGCCAGCAGCCAGCAAGCGGGGGTTAACTACGAGCAGTACTTC. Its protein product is CASSQQAGVNYEQYF.

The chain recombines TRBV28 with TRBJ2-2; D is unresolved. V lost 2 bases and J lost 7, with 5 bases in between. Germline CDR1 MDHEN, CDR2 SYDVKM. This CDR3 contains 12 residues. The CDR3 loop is CASSLVSGELFF. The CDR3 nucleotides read TGTGCCAGCAGTTTAGTGAGCGGGGAGCTGTTTTTT.

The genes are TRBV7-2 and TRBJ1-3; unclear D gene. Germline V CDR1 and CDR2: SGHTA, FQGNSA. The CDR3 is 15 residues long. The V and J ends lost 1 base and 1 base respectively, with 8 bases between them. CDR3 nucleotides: TGTGCCAGCAGCTTAGAACCCGGGTCTGGAAACACCATATATTTT. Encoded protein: CASSLEPGSGNTIYF.

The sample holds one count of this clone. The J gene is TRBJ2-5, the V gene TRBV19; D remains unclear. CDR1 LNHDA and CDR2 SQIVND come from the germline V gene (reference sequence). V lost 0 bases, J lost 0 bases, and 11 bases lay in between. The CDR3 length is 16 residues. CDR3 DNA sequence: TGTGCCAGTAGTATAGAGTCCCGGACGTACCAAGAGACCCAGTACTTC. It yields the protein CASSIESRTYQETQYF.

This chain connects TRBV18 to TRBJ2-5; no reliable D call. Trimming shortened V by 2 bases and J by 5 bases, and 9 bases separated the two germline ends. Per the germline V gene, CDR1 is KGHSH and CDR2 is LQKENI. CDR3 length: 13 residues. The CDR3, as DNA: TGTGCCAGCTCACCATCGGCATGGGAGACCCAGTACTTC. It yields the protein CASSPSAWETQYF.